The 19 T cell receptor beta chains given below trace back to one sample, sequenced in a study of blood T cells in healthy people across ages. PCR was performed a second time for about 7 to 11 cycles using a sample-barcoded 5' primer and a J-beta primer mix. TCRdb reanalysed the 5' RACE reads using MiXCR and keeps one entry per CDR3 protein. The table has 1 million or so distinct CDR3 sequences, around 45% seen once. The specimen sequenced was blood. Receptors originate from a woman aged 60 to 75 in good health.

This clonotype was detected only a few times. The CDR3 protein is CASSSSPTQYF. DNA of the CDR3: TGTGCCAGCAGCTCCAGCCCGACCCAGTACTTC. The gene calls are TRBV7-9 and TRBJ2-5; D is undetermined. V dropped 4 bases and J dropped 7 bases, with 7 bases sitting between them. This CDR3 is built from 11 residues. Germline lookup yields CDR1 SEHNR and CDR2 FQNEAQ (reference sequence).

In its sample, this clonotype was seen a few times. The chain recombines TRBV7-3 with TRBJ2-1; 8 bases line up with TRBD1. CDR1 and CDR2 from the germline V gene are SGHTA and FQGTGA. V was clipped by 1 base and J by 0 bases; unmatched bases: 2. The CDR3 loop spans 16 amino acids. The CDR3 coding sequence is TGTGCCAGCAGCTTAAGGACAGGGCCCTCCTACAATGAGCAGTTCTTC. Translated, it gives CASSLRTGPSYNEQFF.

This chain connects TRBV5-6 to TRBJ2-3, with 13 positions matching TRBD2. Per the germline V gene, CDR1 is SGHDT and CDR2 is YYEEEE. This CDR3 region has 14 residues. Germline trimming cut 6 bases from V and 7 bases from J; bases unmatched to any gene: 5. The CDR3 coding sequence is TGTGCCAGCACCCTCGGGACTAGCGGGAATACGCAGTATTTT. Translating gives CASTLGTSGNTQYF.

The count of this clonotype is one. The rearrangement uses TRBV29-1 and TRBJ2-5; D ambiguous. V lost 6 bases and J 2 bases, leaving 13 bases between the germline ends. Germline assignment: CDR1 SQVTM and CDR2 ANQGSEA. The CDR3 has 13 residues. This chain's CDR3 is CSVTWVVQETQYF. As DNA, the CDR3 is TGCAGCGTGACATGGGTCGTACAAGAGACCCAGTACTTC.

Regarding this clonotype: One junction end disagrees with the germline gene, perhaps due to a read error. The rearrangement uses TRBV15 and TRBJ2-4, with 10 nucleotides matching TRBD1. The tail of the sequence fits TRBJ2-7 better, so the J call may be wrong. CDR3 length equals 17 residues. From germline, CDR1 is LNHNV and CDR2 YYDKDF (reference sequence). The CDR3 nucleotides read TGTGCCACCGGCAGAGTCTTCCGGGACAGGGGTTCGCACGAGCAGTACTTC. Residues: CATGRVFRDRGSHEQYF.

The chain combines TRBV6-5 with TRBJ2-1; D remains unclear. Near its end, the DNA agrees better with TRBJ2-7, so the J call may be wrong. CDR1 and CDR2 from the germline V gene are MNHEY and SVGAGI. CDR3 size: 16 residues. In DNA form, the CDR3 reads TGTGCCAGCAGTCCGGACGGAGCCCACCGTATGCATGAGCAGTACTTC. It specifies CASSPDGAHRMHEQYF.

This sequence joins TRBV9 and TRBJ2-1; no firm D call. Germline-derived CDR1 and CDR2 are SGDLS and YYNGEE. The CDR3 runs to 13 residues. The V and J ends lost 2 bases and 10 bases respectively, with 13 bases between them. CDR3 residues: CASSVLLGTEQFF. CDR3 sequence (DNA): TGTGCCAGCAGCGTTTTACTGGGAACGGAGCAGTTCTTC.

Only a few counts were recorded for this clonotype. V usage is TRBV5-1 and J usage is TRBJ2-7, with 9 positions matching TRBD2. Germline values: CDR1 SGHRS, CDR2 YFSETQ. Trimming took 3 bases from V and 3 from J; bases not matched to a gene: 7. There are 15 residues in the CDR3. The CDR3 nucleotides read TGCGCCAGCAGCTACGAAGCGGGGGGAAACTACGAGCAGTACTTC. Its translation: CASSYEAGGNYEQYF. The entire variable domain, with the rest obtained from reference TRBV5-1 and TRBJ2-7, is as follows: KAGVTQTPRYLIKTRGQQVTLSCSPISGHRSVSWYQQTPGQGLQFLFEYFSETQRNKGNFPGRFSGRQFSNSRSEMNVSTLELGDSALYLCASSYEAGGNYEQYFGPGTRLTVT.

There are a few counts of this clonotype. This sequence joins TRBV20-1 and TRBJ2-3, with D perhaps TRBD1 (6 bases). In germline, CDR1 is DFQATT, CDR2 SNEGSKA (reference sequence). This CDR3 contains 13 residues. The V gene lost 5 bases and the J gene lost 3 bases, with 12 bases spanning the gap. CDR3: CSARTAQTDTQYF. CDR3 nucleotide sequence: TGCAGTGCTCGGACAGCCCAAACAGATACGCAGTATTTT.

V gene TRBV4-1 combines with J gene TRBJ2-3; 7 positions agree with TRBD2. The junction had 6 bases not matched to a gene; V was cut back by 0 bases and J by 6 bases. CDR1 and CDR2 (germline): MGHRA, YSYEKL. The CDR3 has 15 amino acids. The CDR3 nucleotides are TGCGCCAGCAGCCAAGACCGGGGGGTTAGGGATACGCAGTATTTT. Translation: CASSQDRGVRDTQYF.

A note on this clonotype: This may come from a read error, since a much larger clone is one base off. The rearrangement uses TRBV28 and TRBJ2-1; D gene uncertain. CDR3 length: 15 residues. The germline gives CDR1 MDHEN, CDR2 SYDVKM. CDR3 sequence: CAGSYGYSNHNEQFF. The CDR3 region has the DNA TGTGCCGGCAGTTATGGCTACTCGAACCACAATGAGCAGTTCTTC.

This clonotype was observed a handful of times. This CDR3 reads CASSQLPGWETQYF. The CDR3 DNA sequence: TGCGCCAGCAGCCAATTACCTGGATGGGAGACCCAGTACTTC. The rearrangement joins TRBV4-1 to TRBJ2-5; D gene ambiguous. V was trimmed by 2 bases and J by 5 bases, leaving 12 bases between them. Germline V gene data show CDR1 as MGHRA and CDR2 as YSYEKL. There are 14 residues in the CDR3.

The chain joins TRBV20-1 to TRBJ1-4, with D tentatively TRBD1 (5 bases). V lost 6 bases, J lost 7 bases, and 18 bases lay in between. Germline assignment: CDR1 DFQATT and CDR2 SNEGSKA (reference sequence). The CDR3 has 14 amino acids. The CDR3 loop is CSATDRGGSEKLFF. The CDR3 nucleotides read TGCAGTGCGACTGACAGAGGAGGAAGTGAAAAACTGTTTTTT.

The gene calls are TRBV20-1 and TRBJ1-2; 7 nucleotides line up with TRBD1. This CDR3 spans 13 amino acids. Germline CDR1 DFQATT, CDR2 SNEGSKA (reference sequence). Losses at the gene ends were 2 bases for V and 8 bases for J; bases not matched to a gene: 8. The CDR3: CSARQTGTKGYTF. DNA for the CDR3: TGCAGTGCTAGACAGACAGGGACGAAGGGCTACACCTTC.

The table lists this clonotype with a few counts. The chain uses TRBV29-1 and TRBJ2-7; D might be TRBD2 (6 bases). Germline V gene lookup returns CDR1 SQVTM and CDR2 ANQGSEA. V was clipped by 3 bases and J by 1 base, with 7 bases between them. The CDR3 has 12 amino acids. CDR3 sequence reads: CSVDSGSYEQYF. For the CDR3, the DNA is TGCAGCGTTGATAGCGGATCCTACGAGCAGTACTTC.

This clonotype was seen only a few times. The J gene is TRBJ2-1, the V gene TRBV7-2, with TRBD2 matching over 9 bases. The germline V gene has CDR1 SGHTA and CDR2 FQGNSA. CDR3 length equals 15 residues. The junction had 5 bases not matched to a gene; V was cut back by 0 bases and J by 8 bases. CDR3 DNA: TGTGCCAGCAGCTTAGCCTGGGGGACTAGCCATGAGCAGTTCTTC. The encoded protein is CASSLAWGTSHEQFF.

A few counts support this clonotype. The V call is TRBV7-9, the J call TRBJ2-7; 7 bases agree with TRBD1. The germline CDR1 and CDR2 sequences are SEHNR and FQNEAQ (reference sequence). This CDR3 is built from 13 residues. Trimming at V came to 8 bases and at J to 1 base, leaving 5 bases not matched to a gene. CDR3 DNA sequence: TGTGCCAGCGGACAGGCCTCATCCTACGAGCAGTACTTC. Translating it yields CASGQASSYEQYF.

This clonotype was observed a few times. The chain couples TRBV29-1 to TRBJ2-5, with a possible D match to TRBD1 (6 bases). In germline, CDR1 is SQVTM, CDR2 ANQGSEA. CDR3 length: 16 residues. V was pared by 6 bases and J by 3 bases, with 23 bases between. This chain's CDR3 is CSVYGLGQGIEETQYF. The CDR3 coding sequence is TGCAGCGTCTATGGCCTTGGGCAGGGGATTGAAGAGACCCAGTACTTC. Full variable domain (missing parts from reference TRBV29-1 and TRBJ2-5): SAVISQKPSRDICQRGTSLTIQCQVDSQVTMMFWYRQQPGQSLTLIATANQGSEATYESGFVIDKFPISRPNLTFSTLTVSNMSPEDSSIYLCSVYGLGQGIEETQYFGPGTRLLVL.

The V and J genes are TRBV29-1 and TRBJ2-3; a weak D match, TRBD2 (5 bases). The CDR3 contains 14 residues. Germline CDR1 is SQVTM and CDR2 is ANQGSEA. Trimming cost V 1 base and J 8 bases, with 16 bases left between them. The CDR3 DNA reads as TGCAGCGTTGAAGGGCAGTTTAGCGCAGCTACGCAGTATTTT. This gives the protein CSVEGQFSAATQYF.